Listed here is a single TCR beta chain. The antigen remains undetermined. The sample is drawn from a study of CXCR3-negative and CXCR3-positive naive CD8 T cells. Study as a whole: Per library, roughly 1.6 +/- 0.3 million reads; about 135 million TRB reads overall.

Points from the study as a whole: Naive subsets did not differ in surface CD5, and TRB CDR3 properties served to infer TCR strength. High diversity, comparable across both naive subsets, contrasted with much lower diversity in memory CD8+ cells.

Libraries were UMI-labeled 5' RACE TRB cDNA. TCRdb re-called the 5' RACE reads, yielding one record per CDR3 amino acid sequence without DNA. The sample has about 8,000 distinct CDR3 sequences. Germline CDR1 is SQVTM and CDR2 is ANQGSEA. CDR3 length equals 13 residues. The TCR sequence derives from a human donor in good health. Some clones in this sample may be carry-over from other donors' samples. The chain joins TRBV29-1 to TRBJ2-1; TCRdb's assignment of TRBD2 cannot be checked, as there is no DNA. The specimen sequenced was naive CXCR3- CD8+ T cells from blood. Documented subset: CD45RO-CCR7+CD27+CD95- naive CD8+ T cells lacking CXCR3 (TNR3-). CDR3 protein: CSARTSGTYEQFF.